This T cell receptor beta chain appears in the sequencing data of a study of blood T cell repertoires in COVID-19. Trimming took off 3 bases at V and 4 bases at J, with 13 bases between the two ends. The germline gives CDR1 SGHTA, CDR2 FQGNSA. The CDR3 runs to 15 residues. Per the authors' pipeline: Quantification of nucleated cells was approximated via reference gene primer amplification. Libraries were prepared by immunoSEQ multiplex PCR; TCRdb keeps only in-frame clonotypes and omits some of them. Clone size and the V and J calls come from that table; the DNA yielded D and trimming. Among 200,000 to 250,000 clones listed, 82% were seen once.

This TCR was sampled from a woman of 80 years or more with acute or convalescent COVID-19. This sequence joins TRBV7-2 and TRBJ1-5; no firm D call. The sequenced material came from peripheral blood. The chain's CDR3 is CASSFKPGNNQPQHF. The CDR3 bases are TGTGCCAGCAGCTTCAAACCGGGGAATAATCAGCCCCAGCATTTT. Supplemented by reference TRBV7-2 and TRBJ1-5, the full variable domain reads GAGVSQSPSNKVTEKGKDVELRCDPISGHTALYWYRQSLGQGLEFLIYFQGNSAPDKSGLPSDRFSAERTGGSVSTLTIQRTQQEDSAVYLCASSFKPGNNQPQHFGDGTRLSIL.